This TCR beta chain was sequenced in a study of low-dose radiotherapy and immunotherapy resistance in tumors (dated by TCRdb to 2021 to 2024). About the full investigation: Patients in Cohort 1 were given 0.5 Gy per fraction every 2 weeks, and the prescribed total PTV dose was 6.5 Gy. Patients took aspirin 300 mg orally once daily for four cycles, starting on cycle 1 day 1. Cyclophosphamide 200 mg/m2 was given intravenously every two weeks, one day before each radiation and immunotherapy administration. No randomization into treatment groups was done for the people taking part in the trial. In Cohort 2, 1 Gy per fraction was delivered every two weeks, for a total of 13 Gy over 26 weeks. Nivolumab and ipilimumab were both given intravenously, with nivolumab at a 240 mg flat dose every two weeks and ipilimumab at 1 mg/kg every six weeks. The translational analysis covered eight patients: three from the first dose cohort and the first five from the second dose cohort.

The reads were generated on an Illumina HiSeq 2500. First-strand cDNA was synthesized with Superscript III and a set of TRAV- and TRBV-specific primers, covering both TCRalpha and TCRbeta chains. A roughly 18-cycle PCR with Phusion amplified the TCRs, pairing a constant-region primer with the adapter that was attached to the V primers. Amplification of the isolated mRNA was done with the MessageAmp II aRNA Amplification Kit, which involved an approximately 15-hour in vitro transcription at 37 degrees C. mRNA for TCR sequencing was isolated with the Dynabeads mRNA DIRECT Purification Kit. Indexed Illumina adapters were added in a second Phusion PCR of roughly 25 cycles, and the PCR products were purified with AMPure XP beads. On the study's bioinformatics: Using custom Perl scripts, TCR sequences that encoded the same protein were pooled, out-of-frame sequences were dropped, and the abundance of each clonotype was calculated. Any TCR sequence backed by just one read was left out of the analysis. Shannon entropy, Gini index, clonality, richness, and the frequency of TCRs shared between repertoires were included as repertoire metrics. In TCRdb, the public reads were trimmed at Q25 with fastp and aligned with MiXCR, with productive beta chains retained. Rows matching on CDR3 protein sequence are summarized as one entry with the most common DNA and genes. These V and J calls rely on TCRdb rather than the paper's analysis. Recorded for this sample are around 80,000 distinct CDR3 sequences; under 20% of them occurred a single time. Roughly 1.5% of the sample belongs to the ten largest clones.

From the cysteine up to the phenylalanine, the CDR3 has a length of 12 residues. The retained sequence is limited to the CDR3, 36 bases, with the frame set at the first base. The V and J ends are trimmed by 5 bases and 4 bases, leaving 11 bases between them. CDR1 DFQATT and CDR2 SNEGSKA are derived from the germline V gene (reference sequence). This clonotype appeared a few times. No cognate antigen has been identified for it. No base quality values were provided; no much bigger clone lies one nucleotide off. The time point label on this specimen signifies: after trial treatment. According to the study, the label for this sample's treatment or condition signals: LDRT plus nivolumab, ipilimumab, low-dose cyclophosphamide and aspirin (RACIN trial). Donors were enrolled in RACIN, a single-arm phase I dose-escalation trial combining nivolumab, ipilimumab, aspirin, low-dose cyclophosphamide and low-dose radiotherapy. Patients were eligible if they had advanced solid tumors that were TIL-negative.

The sequence was collected from a male donor with prostate cancer. The rearranged segments are TRBV20-1 and TRBJ1-1; a confident D gene designation cannot be given. Material: PBMCs, obtained after low-dose radiotherapy plus immunotherapy. The DNA sequence reads TGCAGTGCTCTCATCCCGGGCACTGAAGCTTTCTTT. This is translated as CSALIPGTEAFF.